Here is one TCR beta chain with its context. This receptor's antigen is unknown. Per-base qualities were not stored, and no clone one base away is much larger. The sample was run on an Illumina HiSeq 1500. The public reads were run again by TCRdb, first through fastp at Q25 and then through MiXCR, and only productive beta chains were kept. CDR3 protein sequences are deduplicated, and each keeps its most common genes and DNA. The sample records some 320,000 distinct CDR3 sequences, roughly 29% of which are singletons. Clones ranked in the top ten supply around 18% of the sample. The sample belongs to a study of T cell repertoires in cytomegalovirus infection (dated by TCRdb to about 2019). Background on the whole study: Alongside well-studied HLA-B-restricted epitopes, the peptide stimulations were aimed at recently identified HLA-C-restricted CMV epitopes, whose presentation resists viral immunomodulation. The HLA type of each donor mattered for the analysis, because public TCR beta signatures pointed to carriage of CMV infection along with the matching HLA type. General study outcomes and caveats: The ex vivo response was dominated by HLA-C-restricted CMV-specific TCR beta clonotypes, and the single most frequent clonotype in two of eight donors was supplied by these HLA-C-restricted clonotypes. In both this cohort and an independent cohort of 352 donors, the cumulative frequency of public TCR beta family members distinguished carriers of CMV infection plus the relevant HLA type.

Ends trimmed: V by 6 bases, J by 4 bases; bases unmatched to a gene: 10. The germline V gene (reference sequence) gives CDR1 as MNHEY and CDR2 as SMNVEV. From the cysteine up to the phenylalanine, the CDR3 has a length of 16 residues. Only CDR3 DNA is held: 48 bases, read in frame from base 1. The sample's treatment or condition label, decoded: in vitro stimulation with specific CMV peptide epitopes to enrich CMV-specific T cells. The V and J segments used are TRBV27 and TRBJ1-3; TRBD1 matches 9 bases in the middle. This clonotype originated in a human donor in good health (CMV status not recorded). Some clones in this sample may be carry-over from other donors' samples. The sample consisted of cultured PBMCs, taken from culture after CMV antigen stimulation. At the DNA level, the sequence is TGTGCCAGCAGCCCCCTGACAGGGGGTCCAGGAAACACCATATATTTT. It is translated as CASSPLTGGPGNTIYF.